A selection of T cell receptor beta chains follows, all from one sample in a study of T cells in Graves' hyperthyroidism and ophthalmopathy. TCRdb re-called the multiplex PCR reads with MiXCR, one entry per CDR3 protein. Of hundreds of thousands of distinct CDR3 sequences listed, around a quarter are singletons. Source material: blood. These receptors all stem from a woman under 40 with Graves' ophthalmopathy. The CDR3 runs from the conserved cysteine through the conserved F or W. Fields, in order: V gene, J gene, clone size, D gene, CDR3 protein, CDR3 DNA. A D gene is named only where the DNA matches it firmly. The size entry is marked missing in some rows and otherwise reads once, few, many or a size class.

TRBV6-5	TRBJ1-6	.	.	CASSYSRLSSYNSPLHF	TGTGCCAGCAGTTACTCACGGTTGAGCTCCTATAATTCACCCCTCCACTTT
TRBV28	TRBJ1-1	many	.	CASSLGPLGGTEAFF	TGTGCCAGCAGTTTAGGGCCTCTCGGGGGCACTGAAGCTTTCTTT
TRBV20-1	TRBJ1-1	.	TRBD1	CSATGTGLMNTEAFF	TGCAGTGCAACCGGGACAGGATTGATGAACACTGAAGCTTTCTTT
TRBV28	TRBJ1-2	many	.	CASSLNLGPFNGYTF	TGTGCCAGCAGTTTAAACCTAGGGCCCTTTAATGGCTACACCTTC
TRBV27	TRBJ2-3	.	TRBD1	CASSLWTGGTDTQYF	TGTGCCAGCAGTTTATGGACAGGGGGTACAGATACGCAGTATTTT
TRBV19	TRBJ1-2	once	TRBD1	CAIKDRGPYGYTF	TGTGCCATTAAGGACAGGGGGCCTTATGGCTACACCTTC
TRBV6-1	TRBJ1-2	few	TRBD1	CASQGAENYGYTF	TGTGCCAGCCAGGGGGCGGAGAACTATGGCTACACCTTC
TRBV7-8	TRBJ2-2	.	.	CASSLEPDTGELFF	TGTGCCAGCAGCTTAGAGCCAGACACCGGGGAGCTGTTTTTT
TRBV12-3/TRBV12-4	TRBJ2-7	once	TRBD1	CASTSGQGTYEQYF	TGTGCCAGCACCTCGGGACAGGGAACGTACGAGCAGTACTTC
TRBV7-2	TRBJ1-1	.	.	CASSFPTGVTEAFF	TGTGCCAGCAGCTTTCCGACAGGCGTCACTGAAGCTTTCTTT
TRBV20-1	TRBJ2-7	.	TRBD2	CSARDWREGPYEQYF	TGCAGTGCTAGAGATTGGCGGGAGGGCCCCTACGAGCAGTACTTC
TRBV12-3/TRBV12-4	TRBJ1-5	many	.	CATQAGGQPQHF	TGTGCCACCCAAGCCGGGGGTCAGCCCCAGCATTTT
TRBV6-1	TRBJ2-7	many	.	CASSETQLEQYF	TGTGCCAGCAGTGAAACACAGCTCGAGCAGTACTTC
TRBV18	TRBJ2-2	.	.	CATSSTRSGELFF	TGTGCCACCTCAAGCACTAGGTCCGGGGAGCTGTTTTTT
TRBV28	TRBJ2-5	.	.	CASGTQGGLQETQYF	TGTGCCAGCGGTACGCAAGGAGGGTTGCAAGAGACCCAGTACTTC
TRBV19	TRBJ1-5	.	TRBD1	CASRTPQQGRNQPQHF	TGTGCCAGTAGGACTCCCCAACAGGGGCGCAATCAGCCCCAGCATTTT
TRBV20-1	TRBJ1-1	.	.	CSAPAVNTEAFF	TGCAGTGCTCCCGCCGTCAACACTGAAGCTTTCTTT
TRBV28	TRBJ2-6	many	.	CASSLRQYRRGANVLTF	TGTGCCAGCAGCCTTAGACAGTATCGACGCGGGGCCAACGTCCTGACTTTC
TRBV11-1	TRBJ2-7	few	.	CASSLSDPGLSCEQYF	TGTGCCAGCAGCTTAAGTGATCCAGGGCTCTCCTGCGAGCAGTACTTC
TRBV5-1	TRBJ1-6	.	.	CASSFAENNSPLHF	TGCGCCAGCAGCTTTGCAGAAAATAATTCACCCCTCCACTTT
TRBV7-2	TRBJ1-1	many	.	CASSLVTETEAFF	TGTGCCAGCAGCTTAGTGACAGAAACTGAAGCTTTCTTT
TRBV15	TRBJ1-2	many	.	CATSRGGNYGYTF	TGTGCCACCAGCAGAGGAGGGAACTATGGCTACACCTTC
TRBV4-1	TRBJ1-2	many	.	CASSQGLDGLLGYTF	TGCGCCAGCAGCCAAGGTCTGGACGGGCTATTAGGCTACACCTTC
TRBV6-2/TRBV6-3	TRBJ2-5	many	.	CASTSRRGRGDLGETQYF	TGTGCCAGCACCAGTCGCCGAGGCAGGGGTGATTTAGGGGAGACCCAGTACTTC
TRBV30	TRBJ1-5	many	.	CAWSVGGNQPQHF	TGTGCCTGGAGTGTAGGGGGCAATCAGCCCCAGCATTTT